The clone carrying this TCR beta chain was counted a few times. MiXCR was run by TCRdb on the RT-PCR reads, yielding one entry per CDR3 protein. The data contain 150,000 to 250,000 distinct CDR3 sequences, 41% of them singletons. The data belong to a study of patients and donors after allogeneic stem cell transplantation. From germline, CDR1 is LGHDT and CDR2 YNNKEL (reference sequence). CDR3 length: 15 residues. Trimming stripped 1 base from V and 4 bases from J, with 13 bases between. Specimen: blood, either unsorted or a sorted T cell fraction (not recorded which). This TCR was recovered from a human donor who was either an allogeneic HSCT recipient or a stem cell or donor lymphocyte infusion donor (not recorded which). It is not recorded whose cells these are; they may come from a transplant donor. The J gene is TRBJ2-5, the V gene TRBV3-1; no firm D call. CDR3: CASSQGRPSTETQYF. The CDR3 bases are TGTGCCAGCAGCCAAGGGAGACCCTCGACAGAGACCCAGTACTTC.